Shown below are 24 T cell receptor beta chains from a single sample sequenced in a study of blood T cell repertoires in COVID-19. The protocol was immunoSEQ multiplex PCR, while the TCRdb copy is restricted to in-frame clones and leaves out a portion. The data hold approximately 92,000 clones, with 82% observed a single time. Sequenced sample: peripheral blood. The receptors were sampled from an elderly man with acute or convalescent COVID-19.

This chain uses TRBV19 with TRBJ2-5, with 10 bases identical to TRBD2. Unmatched junction bases numbered 7, after V lost 6 bases and J lost 3 bases. Per the germline V gene, CDR1 is LNHDA and CDR2 is SQIVND (reference sequence). The CDR3 consists of 15 residues. As DNA, the CDR3 is TGTGCCAGTAGCCACAATAGCGGGGGGAAAGAGACCCAGTACTTC. This sequence encodes CASSHNSGGKETQYF.

This clone has just one count. The genes are TRBV7-2 and TRBJ1-5; D is possibly TRBD1 (5 bases). Trimming stripped 5 bases from V and 4 bases from J, with 12 bases between. CDR3 length: 14 residues. Germline-derived CDR1 and CDR2 are SGHTA and FQGNSA. CDR3 coding DNA: TGTGCCAGCAGCCCGGGGGAGAGGAATCAGCCCCAGCATTTT. It encodes CASSPGERNQPQHF.

J is TRBJ1-2 and V is TRBV3-1 (or the pseudogene TRBV3-2), with a weak D call TRBD1 (6 bases). CDR1 and CDR2 (germline): LGHDT, YNNKEL (reference sequence). V was clipped by 8 bases and J by 7 bases, with 11 bases between them. This CDR3 has 11 residues. CDR3 protein: CASGGSGGYTF. CDR3 coding DNA: TGTGCCAGCGGGGGCAGCGGTGGCTACACCTTC.

The rearrangement joins TRBV6-5 to TRBJ2-2; TRBD1 matches at 8 bases. The CDR3 is made up of 13 amino acids. Germline trimming cut 5 bases from V and 6 bases from J; bases unmatched to any gene: 2. Looked up from germline, CDR1 is MNHEY and CDR2 is SVGAGI. CDR3 in DNA: TGTGCCAGCAGTCACAGGGGGGCCGGGGAGCTGTTTTTT. The encoded protein is CASSHRGAGELFF.

This chain joins TRBV25-1 and TRBJ2-5, with TRBD2 matching 8 bases. The CDR3 totals 15 residues. Losses at the gene ends were 1 base for V and 1 base for J; bases not matched to a gene: 2. Germline V lookup: CDR1 MGHDK, CDR2 SYGVNS. CDR3 in amino acids: CASSELRGAQETQYF. DNA of the CDR3: TGTGCCAGCAGTGAATTGCGGGGGGCCCAAGAGACCCAGTACTTC.

The chain has TRBV19 and TRBJ1-4; D perhaps matches TRBD1 (6 bases). The germline V gene encodes CDR1 LNHDA and CDR2 SQIVND (reference sequence). The CDR3 is 13 amino acids. Trimming removed 7 bases from V and 3 bases from J, with 9 bases in between. DNA of the CDR3: TGTGCCAGTAAACAGGGCCCTAATGAAAAACTGTTTTTT. It encodes CASKQGPNEKLFF.

This rearrangement joins TRBV20-1 to TRBJ2-6; TRBD2 is a possible D gene (6 bases). The CDR3 length is 15 residues. Trimming stripped 3 bases from V and 2 bases from J, with 11 bases between. Germline CDR1 reads DFQATT; CDR2 reads SNEGSKA (reference sequence). The CDR3 bases are TGCAGTGCTAGTTATACGGGGGCTGGGGCCAACGTCCTGACTTTC. This encodes CSASYTGAGANVLTF.

A single count supports this clone. V usage is TRBV2 and J usage is TRBJ1-6; D is uncertain. CDR1 SNHLY and CDR2 FYNNEI come from the germline V gene. CDR3 size: 13 residues. Trimming took off 2 bases at V and 10 bases at J, with 9 bases between the two ends. The CDR3 bases are TGTGCCAGCAGTGAATGGGAGTCCTCACCCCTCCACTTT. It is translated as CASSEWESSPLHF.

Only one count was recorded for this clone. The CDR3 region has the DNA TGTGCCAGCAGCTTAACTAGCGGGAGGGCCACGGCCTACGAGCAGTACTTC. It translates to CASSLTSGRATAYEQYF. The J gene is TRBJ2-7, the V gene TRBV7-2; 13 bases are shared with TRBD2. The CDR3 contains 17 residues. The V gene end was trimmed by 2 bases and the J gene end by 2 bases; junction bases not matched to a gene: 6. Germline loops: CDR1 SGHTA, CDR2 FQGNSA.

The table lists this clone with a few counts. The rearrangement joins TRBV5-4 to TRBJ1-2; D gene ambiguous. CDR3 size: 15 residues. In germline, CDR1 is SGHNT, CDR2 YYREEE (reference sequence). Trimming left V 0 bases short and J 3 bases short, with 12 bases between. As DNA, the CDR3 is TGTGCCAGCAGCTTGGGCAGTACTACCGACTATGGCTACACCTTC. Translated: CASSLGSTTDYGYTF.

This clone was detected only a few times. The V and J genes are TRBV9 and TRBJ1-1; 8 nucleotides match TRBD1. Germline CDR1 reads SGDLS; CDR2 reads YYNGEE. CDR3 length equals 18 residues. Trimming took 0 bases from V and 0 from J; bases not matched to a gene: 10. CDR3 sequence: CASSVEGQDYFMNTEAFF. The CDR3 DNA reads as TGTGCCAGCAGCGTAGAGGGACAGGATTATTTCATGAACACTGAAGCTTTCTTT. The full variable domain, completed using reference TRBV9 and TRBJ1-1, is DSGVTQTPKHLITATGQRVTLRCSPRSGDLSVYWYQQSLDQGLQFLIQYYNGEERAKGNILERFSAQQFPDLHSELNLSSLELGDSALYFCASSVEGQDYFMNTEAFFGQGTRLTVV.

The chain carries TRBV27 and TRBJ1-5, with a weak D call TRBD1 (5 bases). Trimming shortened V by 5 bases and J by 7 bases, and 15 bases separated the two germline ends. Per the germline V gene, CDR1 is MNHEY and CDR2 is SMNVEV (reference sequence). The CDR3 sequence is 14 residues long. This CDR3 is CASSGAGSGQPQHF. The DNA of the CDR3 is TGTGCCAGCAGTGGGGCAGGGTCTGGACAGCCCCAGCATTTT.

This chain links TRBV29-1 with TRBJ2-5; D not certain. The germline CDR1 and CDR2 sequences are SQVTM and ANQGSEA. The V gene lost 5 bases and the J gene lost 5 bases, with 12 bases spanning the gap. CDR3 size: 12 residues. This CDR3 reads CSVRHLEETQYF. In nucleotides, the CDR3 is TGCAGCGTTCGACACCTCGAGGAGACCCAGTACTTC.

This chain uses TRBV6-5 with TRBJ2-2; TRBD1 matches 7 bases. Germline-derived CDR1 and CDR2 are MNHEY and SVGAGI. There are 14 residues in the CDR3. The junction had 6 bases not matched to a gene; V was cut back by 4 bases and J by 7 bases. Here the CDR3 DNA reads TGTGCCAGCAGTTCCCCGGGACAGTACGGGGAGCTGTTTTTT. It is translated as CASSSPGQYGELFF.

The chain joins TRBV2 to TRBJ1-5; a possible D gene is TRBD1 (6 bases). Germline CDR1 and CDR2: SNHLY and FYNNEI. V was pared by 10 bases and J by 3 bases, with 13 bases between. There are 13 residues in the CDR3. CDR3 sequence: CATNRDVNQPQHF. CDR3 nucleotides: TGTGCCACCAACAGGGACGTCAATCAGCCCCAGCATTTT.

J is TRBJ1-4 and V is TRBV6-6; D remains ambiguous. The CDR3 is 14 amino acids. V lost 2 bases, J lost 8 bases, and 12 bases lay in between. CDR1 is MNHNY, CDR2 SVGAGI, per germline (reference sequence). CDR3: CASSYAGVYEKLFF. CDR3 sequence (DNA): TGTGCCAGCAGTTACGCCGGTGTTTACGAAAAACTGTTTTTT.

The rearrangement links TRBV28 to TRBJ1-4; 9 bases are shared with TRBD1. CDR3 length equals 15 residues. The germline gives CDR1 MDHEN, CDR2 SYDVKM. Trimming cost V 4 bases and J 9 bases; bases outside gene matches: 9. CDR3 nucleotides: TGTGCCAGCAGTTCCTCCGGGACAGGGCGGAAAAAACTGTTTTTT. It specifies CASSSSGTGRKKLFF.

Turning to this clone: The same CDR3 is also encoded by other DNA sequences in this sample. This sequence joins TRBV7-9 and TRBJ1-1; D is perhaps TRBD1 (5 bases). CDR1 SEHNR and CDR2 FQNEAQ come from the germline V gene (reference sequence). The CDR3 spans 14 residues. V lost 0 bases and J lost 1, with 6 bases in between. CDR3 sequence: CASSLAGENTEAFF. The DNA of the CDR3 is TGTGCCAGCAGCTTAGCAGGGGAGAACACTGAAGCTTTCTTT.

The genes are TRBV3-1 (or the pseudogene TRBV3-2) and TRBJ2-5; D is uncertain. The V end was cut by 0 bases, the J end by 2 bases, with 10 bases between. Germline V gives CDR1 LGHDT, CDR2 YNNKEL (reference sequence). CDR3 length: 15 amino acids. This chain's CDR3 is CASSQEARSQETQYF. The CDR3 nucleotides read TGTGCCAGCAGCCAAGAGGCCAGGTCACAAGAGACCCAGTACTTC.

This clone turned up a few times. The chain is built from TRBV7-9 and TRBJ1-5; D possibly corresponds to TRBD1 (6 bases). The CDR3 runs to 16 residues. The V gene's germline CDR1 is SEHNR and CDR2 FQNEAQ (reference sequence). V was clipped by 2 bases and J by 6 bases, with 17 bases between them. The CDR3 bases are TGTGCCAGCAGCTTACGGACGCGGGGGCGGGTTCAGCCCCAGCATTTT. This codes for CASSLRTRGRVQPQHF.

The sample holds a few counts of this clone. The gene calls are TRBV29-1 and TRBJ1-1; possible D gene TRBD1, 5 bases. The CDR3 totals 12 residues. V was cut by 6 bases and J by 0 bases, with 8 bases left in between. Germline V gene lookup returns CDR1 SQVTM and CDR2 ANQGSEA. The CDR3, as DNA: TGCAGCGTCCGGGGGTTGAACACTGAAGCTTTCTTT. It codes for CSVRGLNTEAFF.

The V gene is TRBV18, the J gene TRBJ2-3, with D possibly matching TRBD1 (6 bases). Germline V lookup: CDR1 KGHSH, CDR2 LQKENI. Trimming took 4 bases from V and 0 from J, leaving 14 bases between them. The length of the CDR3 is 16 residues. The CDR3 sequence is CASSLAGAGSTDTQYF. The CDR3 DNA follows: TGTGCCAGCTCACTAGCAGGGGCTGGTAGCACAGATACGCAGTATTTT.

This clone was seen just once. The CDR3 loop is CASRSWGRTGEETQYF. Here the CDR3 DNA reads TGTGCCAGCAGAAGTTGGGGGAGGACAGGGGAAGAGACCCAGTACTTC. The J gene is TRBJ2-5, the V gene TRBV5-5; 9 bases match TRBD1. J lost 3 bases, V lost 5 bases, and 11 bases had no gene match. There are 16 residues in the CDR3. The germline V gene encodes CDR1 SGHKS and CDR2 YYEKEE (reference sequence).

The chain links TRBV18 to TRBJ2-5; 7 nucleotides align to TRBD1. The CDR3 is 14 residues long. Germline V gene data show CDR1 as KGHSH and CDR2 as LQKENI. With 3 bases clipped from V and 3 bases from J, the junction kept 4 bases outside the gene matches. The CDR3 DNA sequence: TGTGCCAGCTCACCGCTCCAGGGGGAAGAGACCCAGTACTTC. Protein product: CASSPLQGEETQYF.